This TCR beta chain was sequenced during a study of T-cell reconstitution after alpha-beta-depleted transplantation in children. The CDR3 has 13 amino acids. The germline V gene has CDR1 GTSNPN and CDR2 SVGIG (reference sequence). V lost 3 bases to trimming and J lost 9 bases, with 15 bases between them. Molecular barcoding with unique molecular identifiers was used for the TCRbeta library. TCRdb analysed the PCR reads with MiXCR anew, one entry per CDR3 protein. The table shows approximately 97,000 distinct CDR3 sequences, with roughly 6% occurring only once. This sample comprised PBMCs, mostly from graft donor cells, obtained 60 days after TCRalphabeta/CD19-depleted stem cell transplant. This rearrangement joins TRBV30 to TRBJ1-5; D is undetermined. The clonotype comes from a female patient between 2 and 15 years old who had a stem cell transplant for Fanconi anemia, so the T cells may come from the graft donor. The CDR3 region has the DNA TGTGCCTGGAGCCCACAACTTAATTGGCCCCAGCATTTT. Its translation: CAWSPQLNWPQHF. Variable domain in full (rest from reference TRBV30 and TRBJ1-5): SQTIHQWPATLVQPVGSPLSLECTVEGTSNPNLYWYRQAAGRGLQLLFYSVGIGQISSEVPQNLSASRPQDRQFILSSKKLLLSDSGFYLCAWSPQLNWPQHFGDGTRLSIL.